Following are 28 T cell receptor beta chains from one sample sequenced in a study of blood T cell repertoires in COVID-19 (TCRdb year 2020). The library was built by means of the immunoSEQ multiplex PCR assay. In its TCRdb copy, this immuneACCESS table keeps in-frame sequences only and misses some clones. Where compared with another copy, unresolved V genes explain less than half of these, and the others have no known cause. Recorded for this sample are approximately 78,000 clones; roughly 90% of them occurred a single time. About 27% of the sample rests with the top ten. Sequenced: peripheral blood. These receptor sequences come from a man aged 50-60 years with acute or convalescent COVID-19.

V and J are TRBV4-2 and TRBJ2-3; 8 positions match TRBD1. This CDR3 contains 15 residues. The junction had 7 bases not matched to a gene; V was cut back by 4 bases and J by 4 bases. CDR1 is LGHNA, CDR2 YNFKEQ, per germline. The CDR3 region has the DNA TGTGCCAGCAGCCCTCTGGACAGGGTGCCAGATACGCAGTATTTT. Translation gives CASSPLDRVPDTQYF.

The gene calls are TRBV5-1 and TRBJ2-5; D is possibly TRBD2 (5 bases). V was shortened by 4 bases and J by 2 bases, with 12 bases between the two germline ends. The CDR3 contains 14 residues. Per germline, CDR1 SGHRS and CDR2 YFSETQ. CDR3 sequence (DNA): TGCGCCAGCAGCCCCGGATCGGGGCAAGAGACCCAGTACTTC. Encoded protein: CASSPGSGQETQYF.

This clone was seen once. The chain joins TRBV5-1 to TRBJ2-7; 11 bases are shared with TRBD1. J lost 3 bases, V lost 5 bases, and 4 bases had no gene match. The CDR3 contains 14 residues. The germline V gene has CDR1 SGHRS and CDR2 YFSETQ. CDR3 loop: CASRTGTGGYEQYF. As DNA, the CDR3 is TGCGCCAGCAGGACCGGGACAGGGGGCTACGAGCAGTACTTC.

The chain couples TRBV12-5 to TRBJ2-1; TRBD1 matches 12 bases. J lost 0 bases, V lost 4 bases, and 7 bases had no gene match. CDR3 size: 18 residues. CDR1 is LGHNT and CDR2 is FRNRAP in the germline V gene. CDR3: CASGSGQGAQNSYNEQFF. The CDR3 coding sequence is TGTGCTAGTGGTTCGGGACAGGGGGCCCAGAACTCCTACAATGAGCAGTTCTTC.

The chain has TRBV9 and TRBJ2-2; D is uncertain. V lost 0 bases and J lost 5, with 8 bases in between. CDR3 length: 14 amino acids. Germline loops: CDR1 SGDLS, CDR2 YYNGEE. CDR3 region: CASSVAGVTGELFF. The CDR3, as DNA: TGTGCCAGCAGCGTAGCAGGTGTTACCGGGGAGCTGTTTTTT.

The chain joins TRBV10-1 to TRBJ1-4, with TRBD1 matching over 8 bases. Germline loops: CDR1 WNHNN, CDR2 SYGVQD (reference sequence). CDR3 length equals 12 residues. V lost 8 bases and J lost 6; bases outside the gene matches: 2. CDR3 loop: CASGTGDEKLFF. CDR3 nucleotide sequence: TGCGCCAGCGGGACAGGAGATGAAAAACTGTTTTTT.

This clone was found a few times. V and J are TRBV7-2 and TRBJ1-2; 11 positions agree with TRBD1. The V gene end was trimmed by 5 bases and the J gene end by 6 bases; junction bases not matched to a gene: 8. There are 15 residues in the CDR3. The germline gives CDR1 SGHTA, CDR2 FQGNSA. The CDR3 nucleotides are TGTGCCAGCAGCCGCCCGGACAGGGGGCGAAATGGCTACACCTTC. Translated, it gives CASSRPDRGRNGYTF.

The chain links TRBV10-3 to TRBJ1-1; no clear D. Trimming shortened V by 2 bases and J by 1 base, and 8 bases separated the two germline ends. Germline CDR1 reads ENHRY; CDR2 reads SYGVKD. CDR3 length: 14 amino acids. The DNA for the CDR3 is TGTGCCATCAGTGAGGTTACAGAGAACACTGAAGCTTTCTTT. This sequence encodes CAISEVTENTEAFF.

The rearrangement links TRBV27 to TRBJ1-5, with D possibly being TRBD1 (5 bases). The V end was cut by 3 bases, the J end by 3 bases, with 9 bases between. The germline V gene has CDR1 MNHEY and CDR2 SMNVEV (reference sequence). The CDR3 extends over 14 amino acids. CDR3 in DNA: TGTGCCAGCAGTTTTGGCAGGGACAATCAGCCCCAGCATTTT. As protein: CASSFGRDNQPQHF.

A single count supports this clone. The CDR3 DNA follows: TGTGCCAGCAGTTCCCTCTCTGGGGCCAACGTCCTGACTTTC. Residues: CASSSLSGANVLTF. The gene calls are TRBV6-5 and TRBJ2-6; unclear D gene. The V and J ends lost 4 bases and 0 bases respectively, with 4 bases between them. The CDR3 contains 14 residues. Germline loops: CDR1 MNHEY, CDR2 SVGAGI.

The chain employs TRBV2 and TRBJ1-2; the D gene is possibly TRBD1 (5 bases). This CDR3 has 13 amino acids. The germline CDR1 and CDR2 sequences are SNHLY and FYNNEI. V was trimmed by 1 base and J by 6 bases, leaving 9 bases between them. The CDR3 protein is CASSEGREDGYTF. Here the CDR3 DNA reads TGTGCCAGCAGTGAAGGCAGGGAGGATGGCTACACCTTC.

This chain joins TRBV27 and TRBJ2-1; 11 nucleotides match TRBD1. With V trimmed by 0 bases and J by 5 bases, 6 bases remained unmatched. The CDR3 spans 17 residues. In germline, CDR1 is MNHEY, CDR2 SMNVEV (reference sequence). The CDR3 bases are TGTGCCAGCAGTTTATCAGGTTGGGACAGGGGGAACAATGAGCAGTTCTTC. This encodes CASSLSGWDRGNNEQFF.

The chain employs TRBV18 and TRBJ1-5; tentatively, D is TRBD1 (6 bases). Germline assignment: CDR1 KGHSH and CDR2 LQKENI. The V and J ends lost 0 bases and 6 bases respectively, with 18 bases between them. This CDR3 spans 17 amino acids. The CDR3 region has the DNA TGTGCCAGCTCACCACCCGGACAGAGCCTGGGTAGTCAGCCCCAGCATTTT. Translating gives CASSPPGQSLGSQPQHF. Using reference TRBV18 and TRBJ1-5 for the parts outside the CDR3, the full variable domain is NAGVMQNPRHLVRRRGQEARLRCSPMKGHSHVYWYRQLPEEGLKFMVYLQKENIIDESGMPKERFSAEFPKEGPSILRIQQVVRGDSAAYFCASSPPGQSLGSQPQHFGDGTRLSIL.

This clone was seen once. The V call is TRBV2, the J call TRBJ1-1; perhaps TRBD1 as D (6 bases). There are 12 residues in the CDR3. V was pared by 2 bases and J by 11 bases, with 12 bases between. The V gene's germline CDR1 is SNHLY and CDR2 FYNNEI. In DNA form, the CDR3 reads TGTGCCAGCAGTGAACGGGGGGCGCCGGCTTTCTTT. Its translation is CASSERGAPAFF.

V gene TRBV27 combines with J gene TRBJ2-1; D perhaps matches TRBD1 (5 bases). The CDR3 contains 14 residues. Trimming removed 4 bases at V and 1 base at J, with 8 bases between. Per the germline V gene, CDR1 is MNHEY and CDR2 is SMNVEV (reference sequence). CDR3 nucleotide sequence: TGTGCCAGCAGTTCAGGGTGGTCCTACAATGAGCAGTTCTTC. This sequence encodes CASSSGWSYNEQFF.

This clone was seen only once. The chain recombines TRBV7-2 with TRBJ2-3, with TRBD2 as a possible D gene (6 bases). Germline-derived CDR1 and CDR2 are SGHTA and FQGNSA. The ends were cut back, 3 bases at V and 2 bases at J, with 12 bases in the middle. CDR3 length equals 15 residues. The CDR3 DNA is TGTGCCAGCAGCTTCCTGGGACTGTACACAGATACGCAGTATTTT. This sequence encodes CASSFLGLYTDTQYF.

CDR3 in DNA: TGTGCCAGCTCAATTACTAGCGGGGGCACCGACACCGGGGAGCTGTTTTTT. Translating it yields CASSITSGGTDTGELFF. V usage is TRBV18 and J usage is TRBJ2-2, with TRBD2 identical over 11 bases. This CDR3 comprises 17 residues. The V segment lost 5 bases and the J segment 3 bases; nucleotides outside the gene matches: 8. The germline V gene encodes CDR1 KGHSH and CDR2 LQKENI.

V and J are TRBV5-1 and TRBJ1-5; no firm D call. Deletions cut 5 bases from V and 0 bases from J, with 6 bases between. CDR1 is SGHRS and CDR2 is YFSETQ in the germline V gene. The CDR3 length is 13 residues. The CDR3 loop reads CASRLYSNQPQHF. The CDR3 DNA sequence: TGCGCCAGCAGGTTATATAGCAATCAGCCCCAGCATTTT.

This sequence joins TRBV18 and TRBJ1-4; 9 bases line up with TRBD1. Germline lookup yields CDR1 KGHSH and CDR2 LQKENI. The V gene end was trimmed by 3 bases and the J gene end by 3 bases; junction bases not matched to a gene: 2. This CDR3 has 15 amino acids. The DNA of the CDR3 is TGTGCCAGCTCACCCCACAGGGGGCCTAATGAAAAACTGTTTTTT. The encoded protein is CASSPHRGPNEKLFF.

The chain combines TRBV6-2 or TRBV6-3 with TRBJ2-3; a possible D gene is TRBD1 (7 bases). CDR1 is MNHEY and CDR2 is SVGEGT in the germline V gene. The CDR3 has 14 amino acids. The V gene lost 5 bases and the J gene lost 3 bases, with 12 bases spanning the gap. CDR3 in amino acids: CASSLTGTTDTQYF. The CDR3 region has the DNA TGTGCCAGCAGTCTGACAGGGACTACAGATACGCAGTATTTT.

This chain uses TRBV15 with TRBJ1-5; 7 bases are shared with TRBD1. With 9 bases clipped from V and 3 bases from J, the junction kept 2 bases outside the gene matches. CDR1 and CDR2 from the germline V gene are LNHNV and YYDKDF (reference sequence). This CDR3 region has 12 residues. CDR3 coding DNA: TGTGCCACTCAGGGGGACAATCAGCCCCAGCATTTT. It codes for CATQGDNQPQHF. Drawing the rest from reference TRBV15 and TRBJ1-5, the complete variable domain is DAMVIQNPRYQVTQFGKPVTLSCSQTLNHNVMYWYQQKSSQAPKLLFHYYDKDFNNEADTPDNFQSRRPNTSFCFLDIRSPGLGDTAMYLCATQGDNQPQHFGDGTRLSIL.

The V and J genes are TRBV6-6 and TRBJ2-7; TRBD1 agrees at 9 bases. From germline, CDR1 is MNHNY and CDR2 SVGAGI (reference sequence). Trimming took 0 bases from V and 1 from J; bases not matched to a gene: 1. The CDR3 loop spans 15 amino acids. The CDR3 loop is CASSYSGQGSYEQYF. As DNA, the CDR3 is TGTGCCAGCAGTTACTCGGGACAGGGTTCCTACGAGCAGTACTTC.

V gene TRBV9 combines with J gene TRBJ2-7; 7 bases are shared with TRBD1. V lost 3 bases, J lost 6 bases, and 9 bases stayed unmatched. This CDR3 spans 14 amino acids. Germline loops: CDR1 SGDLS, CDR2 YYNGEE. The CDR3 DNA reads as TGTGCCAGCAGCGCCGACAGGGAATTTGGCGAGCAGTACTTC. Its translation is CASSADREFGEQYF.

Written as DNA, the CDR3 is TGCGCCAGCAGCTTGGGGGGAGCGAACACTGAAGCTTTCTTT. Amino acids: CASSLGGANTEAFF. The rearrangement links TRBV5-1 to TRBJ1-1; unclear D gene. The germline V gene encodes CDR1 SGHRS and CDR2 YFSETQ. Trimming took off 0 bases at V and 1 base at J, with 7 bases between the two ends. The CDR3 covers 14 residues.

The CDR3 sequence is CASGHGTTPDTQYF. Here the CDR3 DNA reads TGTGCCAGCGGCCACGGGACTACCCCAGATACGCAGTATTTT. The rearrangement links TRBV28 to TRBJ2-3; 7 bases are a match to TRBD2. Trimming cost V 8 bases and J 4 bases; bases outside gene matches: 9. Per germline, CDR1 MDHEN and CDR2 SYDVKM. This CDR3 is 14 amino acids long.

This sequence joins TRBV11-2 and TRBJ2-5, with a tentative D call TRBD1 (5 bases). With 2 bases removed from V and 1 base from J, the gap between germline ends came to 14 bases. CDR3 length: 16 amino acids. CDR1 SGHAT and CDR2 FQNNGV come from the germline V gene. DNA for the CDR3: TGTGCCAGCAGCTTAAAGGACACCCCTCCCCAAGAGACCCAGTACTTC. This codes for CASSLKDTPPQETQYF.

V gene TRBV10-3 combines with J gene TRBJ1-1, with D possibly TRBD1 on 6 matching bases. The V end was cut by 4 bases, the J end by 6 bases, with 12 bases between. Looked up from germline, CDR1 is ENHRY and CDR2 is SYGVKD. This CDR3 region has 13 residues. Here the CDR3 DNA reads TGTGCCATCAGTGCCCGACAGGCCGCTGAAGCTTTCTTT. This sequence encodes CAISARQAAEAFF.

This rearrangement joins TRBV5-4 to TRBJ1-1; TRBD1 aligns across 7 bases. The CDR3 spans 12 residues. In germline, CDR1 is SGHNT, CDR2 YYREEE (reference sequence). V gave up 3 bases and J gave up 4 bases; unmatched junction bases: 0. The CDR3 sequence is CASSSGGTEAFF. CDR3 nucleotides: TGTGCCAGCAGCTCAGGGGGCACTGAAGCTTTCTTT.